A single T cell receptor beta chain is shown here with its context. Its antigen remains unknown. These data originate in a study of cytomegalovirus exposure and HLA in healthy donors. Study results and limitations: The records held CMV serostatus as the only immune exposure information. Most subjects had HLA-A and HLA-B alleles reportedly predicted accurately by TCR beta sequences. More clonal expansion characterized HLA-associated TCR beta chains than equally common others in a later analysis. The investigators catalogued 150 or so TCR beta chains as cytomegalovirus-associated.

The trim removed 4 bases at V and 3 bases at J, leaving 4 bases unmatched. This CDR3 comprises 16 residues. The germline CDR1 and CDR2 sequences are SNHLY and FYNNEI. Both 60 Vbeta primers and 13 Jbeta primers went into the PCR. Profiled with immunoSEQ multiplex PCR; TCRdb holds only in-frame clones, not every one. The data contain 100,000 to 150,000 clones, more than 80% of them singletons. The J gene is TRBJ2-2, the V gene TRBV2, with 11 positions matching TRBD1. The sample comprised PBMCs. This clonotype was sampled from a man aged 35 to 55 in good health and CMV-seronegative. The CDR3 DNA follows: TGTGCCAGCAGTGGGGGACAGGGGGGCTACACCGGGGAGCTGTTTTTT. Its translation is CASSGGQGGYTGELFF.